Following are 16 T cell receptor beta chains from one sample sequenced in a study of response to subunit inactivated influenza vaccine. TCRdb fed the RT-PCR reads into MiXCR, producing one record per CDR3 protein. The sample has 400,000 to 650,000 distinct CDR3 sequences, around 7.9% seen once. Source: PBMCs from blood, taken roughly 24 months after vaccination. Every receptor here comes from a man aged 45-69 years who received an inactivated influenza vaccine.

The rearrangement joins TRBV5-1 to TRBJ2-7; 7 nucleotides match TRBD1. Germline-derived CDR1 and CDR2 are SGHRS and YFSETQ. After removal of 0 bases from V and 2 bases from J, the junction contained 2 bases not matched to a gene. The CDR3 runs 14 residues. In DNA form, the CDR3 reads TGCGCCAGCAGCTTGGTTGGGACAGCCTACGAGCAGTACTTC. Residues: CASSLVGTAYEQYF.

At least ten counts were recorded for this clonotype. The V and J genes are TRBV5-5 and TRBJ1-5; no clear D. V was shortened by 2 bases and J by 0 bases, with 12 bases between the two germline ends. The CDR3 is 16 amino acids. Germline V CDR1 and CDR2: SGHKS, YYEKEE (reference sequence). The CDR3 spells CASSFGNTYSNQPQHF. DNA of the CDR3: TGTGCCAGCAGCTTCGGTAACACCTATAGCAATCAGCCCCAGCATTTT. The full variable domain, in which reference TRBV5-5 and TRBJ1-5 provide the parts outside the CDR3, is DAGVTQSPTHLIKTRGQQVTLRCSPISGHKSVSWYQQVLGQGPQFIFQYYEKEERGRGNFPDRFSARQFPNYSSELNVNALLLGDSALYLCASSFGNTYSNQPQHFGDGTRLSIL.

This clonotype was seen ten or more times. The chain uses TRBV7-9 and TRBJ1-1; D uncertain. Looked up from germline, CDR1 is SEHNR and CDR2 is FQNEAQ (reference sequence). V was cut by 4 bases and J by 9 bases, with 12 bases left in between. The CDR3 is made up of 12 amino acids. CDR3 in amino acids: CASSSDFFQAFF. The DNA of the CDR3 is TGTGCCAGCAGCTCGGACTTTTTTCAAGCTTTCTTT.

This clonotype has a handful of counts. J is TRBJ2-1 and V is TRBV3-1; D perhaps matches TRBD2 (7 bases). With 0 bases removed from V and 9 bases from J, the gap between germline ends came to 15 bases. This CDR3 is built from 15 residues. Germline CDR1 LGHDT, CDR2 YNNKEL (reference sequence). The CDR3 loop is CASSQDSVRGGEQFF. The CDR3 region has the DNA TGTGCCAGCAGCCAAGATTCAGTGAGGGGGGGTGAGCAGTTCTTC.

The V gene is TRBV20-1, the J gene TRBJ2-7; D not resolved. Germline V CDR1 and CDR2: DFQATT, SNEGSKA (reference sequence). The CDR3 runs to 15 residues. V shed 4 bases and J shed 2 bases, with 18 bases lying between them. The CDR3, as DNA: TGCAGTGCTAACCTATATTCGAAATCTGCCTACGAGCAGTACTTC. It specifies CSANLYSKSAYEQYF.

The gene calls are TRBV5-5 and TRBJ2-7; TRBD2 matches at 7 bases. CDR3 size: 15 residues. CDR1 is SGHKS, CDR2 YYEKEE, per germline (reference sequence). With 0 bases clipped from V and 3 bases from J, the junction kept 6 bases outside the gene matches. CDR3 nucleotide sequence: TGTGCCAGCAGCTTGGGCAGCGGGACCGACTACGAGCAGTACTTC. As protein: CASSLGSGTDYEQYF.

This clonotype was seen a handful of times. The chain joins TRBV12-3 or TRBV12-4 to TRBJ1-1; TRBD1 aligns across 10 bases. This CDR3 spans 15 amino acids. V lost 6 bases and J lost 2; bases outside the gene matches: 6. CDR3 nucleotide sequence: TGTGCCAGCAGGGAGACAGGGGGCGGAAACACTGAAGCTTTCTTT. Its translation: CASRETGGGNTEAFF.

This clonotype has only a few counts. The chain joins TRBV7-2 to TRBJ1-1; 7 nucleotides align to TRBD1. V lost 4 bases to trimming and J lost 4 bases; unmatched junction nucleotides: 3. CDR3 length: 13 amino acids. Germline CDR1 reads SGHTA; CDR2 reads FQGNSA. CDR3 sequence (DNA): TGTGCCAGCAGCTCCTCAGGGGGCACTGAAGCTTTCTTT. This codes for CASSSSGGTEAFF. The variable domain in full, completed from reference TRBV7-2 and TRBJ1-1, reads GAGVSQSPSNKVTEKGKDVELRCDPISGHTALYWYRQSLGQGLEFLIYFQGNSAPDKSGLPSDRFSAERTGGSVSTLTIQRTQQEDSAVYLCASSSSGGTEAFFGQGTRLTVV.

The table lists this clonotype with many counts. This chain uses TRBV4-3 with TRBJ1-1; possibly TRBD1 for D (5 bases). The V gene lost 0 bases and the J gene lost 3 bases, with 11 bases spanning the gap. This CDR3 is 15 amino acids long. Germline V gene sequence: CDR1 LGHNA, CDR2 YSLEER. CDR3 sequence: CASSQDQGRDTEAFF. Written as DNA, the CDR3 is TGCGCCAGCAGCCAAGATCAGGGAAGGGACACTGAAGCTTTCTTT.

The V and J genes are TRBV20-1 and TRBJ2-3; 8 nucleotides line up with TRBD2. The germline V gene has CDR1 DFQATT and CDR2 SNEGSKA (reference sequence). The CDR3 totals 14 residues. The V gene end was trimmed by 2 bases and the J gene end by 5 bases; junction bases not matched to a gene: 6. Here the CDR3 reads CSARSGREGDTQYF. The CDR3 DNA reads as TGCAGTGCTAGAAGCGGGAGAGAGGGAGATACGCAGTATTTT.

The chain couples TRBV20-1 to TRBJ2-5; 8 nucleotides agree with TRBD2. Losses at the gene ends were 5 bases for V and 2 bases for J; bases not matched to a gene: 7. CDR1 is DFQATT, CDR2 SNEGSKA, per germline (reference sequence). The CDR3 is 14 amino acids. DNA of the CDR3: TGCAGTGCTCCTGTCGGGGGGGGACAAGAGACCCAGTACTTC. This sequence encodes CSAPVGGGQETQYF.

This clonotype has more than one count but fewer than ten. This rearrangement joins TRBV11-2 to TRBJ2-4, with D uncertain. The CDR3 extends over 16 amino acids. V lost 8 bases, J lost 0 bases, and 17 bases lay in between. Germline V gives CDR1 SGHAT, CDR2 FQNNGV. CDR3 sequence: CASSDVGNLAKNIQYF. CDR3 sequence (DNA): TGTGCCAGCTCTGACGTGGGCAATCTAGCCAAAAACATTCAGTACTTC. The variable domain in full, completed from reference TRBV11-2 and TRBJ2-4, reads EAGVAQSPRYKIIEKRQSVAFWCNPISGHATLYWYQQILGQGPKLLIQFQNNGVVDDSQLPKDRFSAERLKGVDSTLKIQPAKLEDSAVYLCASSDVGNLAKNIQYFGAGTRLSVL.

This clonotype was picked up a small number of times. The J gene is TRBJ2-5, the V gene TRBV6-5; D is perhaps TRBD1 or TRBD2 (6 bases each). The germline V and J ends were trimmed by 4 bases and 4 bases, with 19 bases remaining between them. The CDR3 length is 16 residues. The germline V gene encodes CDR1 MNHEY and CDR2 SVGAGI. DNA of the CDR3: TGTGCCAGCAGTTTACCTAGTGGGGGGCTGATAGAGACCCAGTACTTC. Residues: CASSLPSGGLIETQYF.

This clonotype has ten or more counts. This chain joins TRBV15 and TRBJ2-5; the match to TRBD2 covers 10 bases. The CDR3 covers 16 residues. Germline trimming cut 0 bases from V and 2 bases from J; bases unmatched to any gene: 3. Germline CDR1 is LNHNV and CDR2 is YYDKDF (reference sequence). CDR3 residues: CATSRDEGLAQETQYF. The CDR3 DNA reads as TGTGCCACCAGCAGAGATGAGGGACTAGCGCAAGAGACCCAGTACTTC.

This clonotype occurred once. V and J are TRBV12-3 or TRBV12-4 and TRBJ2-5, with no clear D. The CDR3 covers 13 residues. V was clipped by 3 bases and J by 4 bases, with 9 bases between them. The CDR3 region has the DNA TGTGCCAGCAGTTTCGGGCTTCGAGAGACCCAGTACTTC. Translating it yields CASSFGLRETQYF.

J is TRBJ2-3 and V is TRBV6-5; D might be TRBD2 (7 bases). The CDR3 is made up of 16 amino acids. V shed 0 bases and J shed 4 bases, with 14 bases lying between them. Germline V gene sequence: CDR1 MNHEY, CDR2 SVGAGI. Here the CDR3 reads CASSYSGGARPDTQYF. CDR3 sequence (DNA): TGTGCCAGCAGTTACTCGGGGGGGGCGAGGCCAGATACGCAGTATTTT.